The next 21 T cell receptor beta chains were all read from a single sample in a study of shared clonotypes between healthy human individuals. Here immunoSEQ multiplex PCR was the method, and the copy in TCRdb shows in-frame clones only, minus some. The sample records about 2.4 million clones, around nine tenths being singletons. Input material: naive CD4+ T cells sorted from blood. Subset noted: CD45RA+ positively selected. The receptors shown here come from a man between 18 and 29 years old in good health.

The chain links TRBV5-1 to TRBJ2-3; a possible D gene is TRBD2 (6 bases). From germline, CDR1 is SGHRS and CDR2 YFSETQ. V was clipped by 4 bases and J by 2 bases, with 11 bases between them. The CDR3 runs 14 residues. The DNA of the CDR3 is TGCGCCAGCAGCAAGGGGACTCCCACAGATACGCAGTATTTT. This translates into CASSKGTPTDTQYF. Complete variable domain (other parts from reference TRBV5-1 and TRBJ2-3): KAGVTQTPRYLIKTRGQQVTLSCSPISGHRSVSWYQQTPGQGLQFLFEYFSETQRNKGNFPGRFSGRQFSNSRSEMNVSTLELGDSALYLCASSKGTPTDTQYFGPGTRLTVL.

The V call is TRBV9, the J call TRBJ2-7; a possible D gene is TRBD2 (6 bases). Germline CDR1 and CDR2: SGDLS and YYNGEE. V lost 4 bases, J lost 0 bases, and 17 bases lay in between. This CDR3 has 16 amino acids. CDR3 nucleotides: TGTGCCAGCAGCACCGGCGCGGGGATAAGCTCCTACGAGCAGTACTTC. It codes for CASSTGAGISSYEQYF.

V usage is TRBV30 and J usage is TRBJ2-7; unclear D gene. The CDR3 length is 13 residues. Germline assignment: CDR1 GTSNPN and CDR2 SVGIG (reference sequence). V lost 4 bases, J lost 3 bases, and 13 bases lay in between. The CDR3 DNA follows: TGTGCCTGGATTAGCAACAACGGCTACGAGCAGTACTTC. Its protein is CAWISNNGYEQYF.

The genes are TRBV4-3 and TRBJ2-1; the D gene is possibly TRBD1 (6 bases). V was pared by 6 bases and J by 4 bases, with 16 bases between. The CDR3 totals 15 residues. Germline V gene sequence: CDR1 LGHNA, CDR2 YSLEER. CDR3 nucleotide sequence: TGCGCCAGCAGACCTAGTACAGGGTCTTACAATGAGCAGTTCTTC. As protein: CASRPSTGSYNEQFF.

J is TRBJ2-3 and V is TRBV11-2; 10 nucleotides match TRBD2. The germline CDR1 and CDR2 sequences are SGHAT and FQNNGV. This CDR3 region has 15 residues. The V and J ends lost 5 bases and 2 bases, in that order; junction bases with no gene match: 4. CDR3 in DNA: TGTGCCAGCAGCCGGACTAGCGGCACCACAGATACGCAGTATTTT. Encoded protein: CASSRTSGTTDTQYF.

J is TRBJ2-7 and V is TRBV6-5, with D tentatively TRBD1 (6 bases). This CDR3 is built from 14 residues. Germline CDR1 is MNHEY and CDR2 is SVGAGI. V was cut by 10 bases and J by 2 bases, with 18 bases left in between. CDR3 nucleotides: TGTGCCACCCAAAGGGGCAGGGGAACCTACGAGCAGTACTTC. Its translation: CATQRGRGTYEQYF.

CDR3 loop: CASSPRGPYNEQFF. CDR3 DNA: TGTGCCAGCTCACCCAGGGGGCCCTACAATGAGCAGTTCTTC. The chain carries TRBV18 and TRBJ2-1, with TRBD1 matching over 8 bases. The germline V gene encodes CDR1 KGHSH and CDR2 LQKENI. This CDR3 region has 14 residues. Trimming took 3 bases from V and 2 from J; bases not matched to a gene: 0.

A single count supports this clone. The chain employs TRBV5-1 and TRBJ2-5, with 8 bases lining up with TRBD2. This CDR3 has 15 amino acids. Trimming at V came to 8 bases and at J to 4 bases, leaving 13 bases not matched to a gene. From germline, CDR1 is SGHRS and CDR2 YFSETQ. DNA for the CDR3: TGCGCCAGTTCCCAAATGACTAGCGATGGAGAGACCCAGTACTTC. It is translated as CASSQMTSDGETQYF.

The chain links TRBV5-8 to TRBJ1-6; no clear D gene. The V end was cut by 1 base, the J end by 7 bases, with 15 bases between. The CDR3 contains 16 residues. Germline lookup yields CDR1 SGHTS and CDR2 YDEGEE. DNA of the CDR3: TGTGCCAGCAGCTTGCCTGACTCTGGTAGAAATTCACCCCTCCACTTT. It translates to CASSLPDSGRNSPLHF.

This chain uses TRBV19 with TRBJ2-3; 8 bases align to TRBD2. V shed 7 bases and J 0 bases; nucleotides not matched to a gene: 3. The CDR3 contains 14 residues. The germline V gene has CDR1 LNHDA and CDR2 SQIVND (reference sequence). CDR3 sequence: CASTGLASTDTQYF. CDR3 coding DNA: TGTGCCAGTACAGGACTAGCAAGCACAGATACGCAGTATTTT.

The CDR3 nucleotides are TGTGCCAGCAGCGTAGGGGCCCCCGCTCTGGGGGCCAACGTCCTGACTTTC. Protein sequence: CASSVGAPALGANVLTF. The genes are TRBV9 and TRBJ2-6; the D is unclear. Trimming shortened V by 0 bases and J by 4 bases, and 14 bases separated the two germline ends. Germline V gene lookup returns CDR1 SGDLS and CDR2 YYNGEE. CDR3 length: 17 residues.

V usage is TRBV7-9 and J usage is TRBJ1-2; D gene uncertain. The germline gives CDR1 SEHNR, CDR2 FQNEAQ (reference sequence). V lost 5 bases to trimming and J lost 5 bases, with 12 bases between them. The CDR3 is 13 residues long. CDR3: CASSPDGPYGYTF. The CDR3 bases are TGTGCCAGCAGCCCGGACGGGCCATATGGCTACACCTTC.

This chain connects TRBV23-1 to TRBJ2-3, with D unresolved. TRBV23-1 is an ORF; its function is uncertain. Trimming stripped 4 bases from V and 0 bases from J, with 11 bases between. The CDR3 length is 15 residues. CDR3 sequence reads: CASSRTGKSTDTQYF. CDR3 DNA: TGCGCCAGCAGTCGCACGGGTAAGAGCACAGATACGCAGTATTTT.

This chain links TRBV29-1 with TRBJ2-2, with D perhaps matching TRBD2 (7 bases). From germline, CDR1 is SQVTM and CDR2 ANQGSEA. V lost 5 bases and J 6 bases, leaving 16 bases between the germline ends. The CDR3 runs to 14 residues. The CDR3 loop is CSVKAGGGAGELFF. In DNA form, the CDR3 reads TGCAGCGTTAAGGCAGGAGGGGGGGCCGGGGAGCTGTTTTTT.

The chain uses TRBV28 and TRBJ2-7, with D unresolved. CDR1 and CDR2 (germline): MDHEN, SYDVKM. The CDR3 loop spans 13 amino acids. The V end lost 3 bases, the J end lost 2 bases, and 8 bases lay between the germline ends. The CDR3 bases are TGTGCCAGCAGTTTGAGGAGAACCTACGAGCAGTACTTC. Translating it yields CASSLRRTYEQYF.

The chain has TRBV5-6 and TRBJ1-6, with no clear D. The CDR3 spans 17 residues. V was shortened by 0 bases and J by 8 bases, with 18 bases between the two germline ends. Germline CDR1 reads SGHDT; CDR2 reads YYEEEE. DNA for the CDR3: TGTGCCAGCAGCTTGGGTCCGGATTCTGTCTCCCATTCACCCCTCCACTTT. The encoded protein is CASSLGPDSVSHSPLHF.

This clone was counted a single time. The J gene is TRBJ2-5, the V gene TRBV7-2, with D uncertain. The CDR3 consists of 14 residues. V was cut by 5 bases and J by 5 bases, with 15 bases left in between. Germline V gene data show CDR1 as SGHTA and CDR2 as FQGNSA. The chain's CDR3 is CASSRKALGETQYF. The CDR3 nucleotides are TGTGCCAGCAGCCGAAAGGCCCTCGGGGAGACCCAGTACTTC.

In DNA, the CDR3 is TGTGCCATCAGTCCCGACACGAGCTCTGGAAACACCATATATTTT. Its protein is CAISPDTSSGNTIYF. The V and J genes are TRBV10-3 and TRBJ1-3; D is undetermined. The germline V and J ends were trimmed by 5 bases and 0 bases, with 11 bases remaining between them. Germline-derived CDR1 and CDR2 are ENHRY and SYGVKD. The CDR3 sequence is 15 residues long.

The chain couples TRBV10-2 to TRBJ2-3; D possibly corresponds to TRBD2 (6 bases). CDR3 length equals 15 residues. CDR1 and CDR2 (germline): WSHSY, SAAADI. Deletions cut 10 bases from V and 2 bases from J, with 19 bases between. CDR3 bases: TGCGCCACCCGGGACTCCCGCAGTACCACAGATACGCAGTATTTT. Protein: CATRDSRSTTDTQYF.

The J gene is TRBJ1-2, the V gene TRBV5-4; possibly TRBD1 for D (6 bases). Trimming took 4 bases from V and 7 from J, leaving 17 bases between them. The CDR3 length is 14 residues. Germline assignment: CDR1 SGHNT and CDR2 YYREEE (reference sequence). The CDR3 here is CASSIQTGLVGYTF. The CDR3 DNA sequence: TGTGCCAGCAGCATTCAAACAGGGCTGGTTGGCTACACCTTC.

The chain links TRBV30 to TRBJ2-1, with 15 bases matching TRBD2. The length of the CDR3 is 20 residues. Germline V lookup: CDR1 GTSNPN, CDR2 SVGIG (reference sequence). With V trimmed by 4 bases and J by 0 bases, 13 bases remained unmatched. The CDR3 DNA is TGTGCCTGGAACCCACCGGGACTAGCGGGAGGTCCTAGCTCCTACAATGAGCAGTTCTTC. It yields the protein CAWNPPGLAGGPSSYNEQFF.